The 24 T cell receptor beta chains given below trace back to one sample, sequenced in a study of shared clonotypes between healthy human individuals (dated by TCRdb to about 2020). The protocol used for the library was the immunoSEQ multiplex PCR assay. TCRdb re-hosts the immuneACCESS table, in-frame sequences only. Its copies lack some clones; in the studies checked, an unresolved V gene accounts for under half of them, and the cause for the rest is not known. The sample yields about 2.4 million clones; 80% to 95% were counted once. Around 0.37% of the sample rests with the top ten. Sample: naive CD4+ T cells from PBMCs. According to the study, the label for this sample's cell subset or site signals: CD45RA+ positively selected. The receptors here all came from a man aged 18 to 29 in good health. Some clones in this sample may be carry-over from other donors' samples.

This chain uses TRBV10-3 with TRBJ2-4; D perhaps matches TRBD1 (5 bases). The CDR3 is 14 residues long. Germline lookup yields CDR1 ENHRY and CDR2 SYGVKD. The V gene lost 5 bases and the J gene lost 6 bases, with 14 bases spanning the gap. CDR3 loop: CAISPTQGINIQYF. The CDR3 DNA follows: TGTGCCATCAGTCCGACTCAGGGAATAAACATTCAGTACTTC.

This clone appeared a few times. This rearrangement joins TRBV4-3 to TRBJ1-1, with D possibly TRBD1 on 6 matching bases. With 4 bases removed from V and 0 bases from J, the gap between germline ends came to 12 bases. Germline assignment: CDR1 LGHNA and CDR2 YSLEER. This CDR3 has 15 residues. The CDR3 reads CASSPGAVLNTEAFF. DNA for the CDR3: TGCGCCAGCAGCCCAGGGGCAGTATTGAACACTGAAGCTTTCTTT.

A remark on this clone: Distinct nucleotide sequences in the sample also encode this CDR3. V and J are TRBV5-1 and TRBJ2-1, with 7 bases lining up with TRBD2. Germline V gene sequence: CDR1 SGHRS, CDR2 YFSETQ. V lost 0 bases and J lost 5; bases outside the gene matches: 5. This CDR3 comprises 15 residues. The DNA for the CDR3 is TGCGCCAGCAGCTTGGGCGGGAGAGAGAACAATGAGCAGTTCTTC. Protein product: CASSLGGRENNEQFF.

CDR3 region: CASSRPGTNTGELFF. The DNA of the CDR3 is TGTGCCAGCAGCCGCCCGGGGACGAACACCGGGGAGCTGTTTTTT. The rearrangement uses TRBV6-5 and TRBJ2-2; TRBD2 is a possible D gene (5 bases). Germline CDR1 reads MNHEY; CDR2 reads SVGAGI. The CDR3 has 15 residues. Trimming took 6 bases from V and 0 from J, leaving 11 bases between them.

The chain couples TRBV10-3 to TRBJ2-7; 8 nucleotides line up with TRBD2. Per germline, CDR1 ENHRY and CDR2 SYGVKD. Losses at the gene ends were 2 bases for V and 6 bases for J; bases not matched to a gene: 0. This CDR3 comprises 12 residues. Here the CDR3 reads CAISEREGEQYF. DNA of the CDR3: TGTGCCATCAGTGAGCGGGAGGGCGAGCAGTACTTC.

V usage is TRBV18 and J usage is TRBJ2-7; D gene uncertain. V was clipped by 2 bases and J by 4 bases, with 9 bases between them. Per the germline V gene, CDR1 is KGHSH and CDR2 is LQKENI. The CDR3 is 13 residues long. The CDR3 loop reads CASSPRMEYEQYF. The CDR3 coding sequence is TGTGCCAGCTCACCAAGGATGGAGTACGAGCAGTACTTC.

The chain combines TRBV30 with TRBJ2-7; TRBD2 might be the D (6 bases). V dropped 1 base and J dropped 4 bases, with 14 bases sitting between them. This CDR3 has 14 amino acids. Germline V gives CDR1 GTSNPN, CDR2 SVGIG (reference sequence). The CDR3 sequence is CAWSAGQGGYEQYF. DNA for the CDR3: TGTGCCTGGAGTGCCGGGCAGGGAGGTTACGAGCAGTACTTC.

The V and J genes are TRBV5-1 and TRBJ1-2; 7 bases agree with TRBD1. CDR1 is SGHRS and CDR2 is YFSETQ in the germline V gene. This CDR3 has 17 amino acids. Germline trimming cut 0 bases from V and 1 base from J; bases unmatched to any gene: 9. The CDR3 sequence is CASSLAAQGVYNYGYTF. The CDR3, as DNA: TGCGCCAGCAGCTTGGCCGCGCAGGGGGTATATAACTATGGCTACACCTTC.

The chain has TRBV5-1 and TRBJ2-2; 7 bases agree with TRBD2. Germline CDR1 and CDR2: SGHRS and YFSETQ. The length of the CDR3 is 17 residues. The junction had 9 bases not matched to a gene; V was cut back by 0 bases and J by 4 bases. The CDR3 spells CASSLVPAGSSTGELFF. CDR3 sequence (DNA): TGCGCCAGCAGCTTGGTCCCAGCGGGGTCGAGCACCGGGGAGCTGTTTTTT.

V is TRBV5-1 and J is TRBJ1-2; tentatively, D is TRBD1 (5 bases). The CDR3 consists of 14 residues. V was cut by 1 base and J by 7 bases, with 14 bases left in between. Germline V lookup: CDR1 SGHRS, CDR2 YFSETQ. The CDR3 nucleotides read TGCGCCAGCAGCTTGTCGGGGCCGGAGGGTGGCTACACCTTC. Its protein is CASSLSGPEGGYTF.

This rearrangement joins TRBV30 to TRBJ1-5, with D perhaps matching TRBD1 (6 bases). The germline V gene has CDR1 GTSNPN and CDR2 SVGIG (reference sequence). The CDR3 extends over 14 amino acids. Trimming shortened V by 2 bases and J by 4 bases, and 12 bases separated the two germline ends. This CDR3 is CAWSSLTGNQPQHF. CDR3 nucleotides: TGTGCCTGGAGTTCTTTAACAGGGAATCAGCCCCAGCATTTT. The full variable domain, with the rest looked up from reference TRBV30 and TRBJ1-5, is SQTIHQWPATLVQPVGSPLSLECTVEGTSNPNLYWYRQAAGRGLQLLFYSVGIGQISSEVPQNLSASRPQDRQFILSSKKLLLSDSGFYLCAWSSLTGNQPQHFGDGTRLSIL.

This clone came up a few times. J is TRBJ1-2 and V is TRBV10-3; D possibly corresponds to TRBD1 (6 bases). Germline V CDR1 and CDR2: ENHRY, SYGVKD. V was cut by 0 bases and J by 5 bases, with 10 bases left in between. This CDR3 is 14 amino acids long. The CDR3 region has the DNA TGTGCCATCAGTGAGTCGGGGGACACTTATGGCTACACCTTC. Protein sequence: CAISESGDTYGYTF.

The chain carries TRBV6-1 and TRBJ1-1, with D maybe TRBD1 (5 bases). The CDR3 has 14 residues. With 4 bases removed from V and 4 bases from J, the gap between germline ends came to 13 bases. Germline CDR1 reads MNHNS; CDR2 reads SASEGT. As DNA, the CDR3 is TGTGCCAGCAGTGTTGGGGCCGAGGGCACTGAAGCTTTCTTT. Translation gives CASSVGAEGTEAFF.

The V and J genes are TRBV6-1 and TRBJ2-7; D possibly corresponds to TRBD1 (6 bases). Per germline, CDR1 MNHNS and CDR2 SASEGT. V was pared by 10 bases and J by 4 bases, with 20 bases between. This CDR3 has 14 amino acids. The CDR3 sequence is CATSKTGSSYEQYF. CDR3 DNA sequence: TGTGCCACCTCCAAAACAGGGTCATCTTACGAGCAGTACTTC.

This clone was seen once. Different DNA sequences within this sample yield the same CDR3. The rearrangement links TRBV28 to TRBJ1-1; no clear D gene. The CDR3 totals 13 residues. The V end was cut by 3 bases, the J end by 1 base, with 6 bases between. The V gene's germline CDR1 is MDHEN and CDR2 SYDVKM. The CDR3 nucleotides are TGTGCCAGCAGTTTTTGGGGGAACACTGAAGCTTTCTTT. Translated, it gives CASSFWGNTEAFF.

The chain joins TRBV7-3 to TRBJ2-3, with no clear D. In germline, CDR1 is SGHTA, CDR2 FQGTGA. Between the trimmed V and J ends, which lost 2 bases and 0 bases, there was a span of 12 bases. This CDR3 region has 16 residues. CDR3 protein: CASSLWHTSSTDTQYF. For the CDR3, the DNA is TGTGCCAGCAGCTTATGGCACACCTCTAGCACAGATACGCAGTATTTT.

To note about this clone: The identical CDR3 is also encoded by other nucleotide sequences in the sample. The V and J genes are TRBV29-1 and TRBJ2-7; the D is unclear. The CDR3 length is 11 residues. CDR1 and CDR2 from the germline V gene are SQVTM and ANQGSEA. Trimming shortened V by 1 base and J by 3 bases, and 4 bases separated the two germline ends. As DNA, the CDR3 is TGCAGCGTTGAAGCTGGCTACGAGCAGTACTTC. Its protein product is CSVEAGYEQYF.

The table lists this clone with a few counts. The chain uses TRBV29-1 and TRBJ1-1; the D gene is possibly TRBD1 (5 bases). Germline CDR1 is SQVTM and CDR2 is ANQGSEA. Trimming cost V 4 bases and J 1 base, with 16 bases left between them. The CDR3 spans 15 residues. The CDR3 spells CSVVALGGTNTEAFF. DNA of the CDR3: TGCAGCGTTGTGGCGCTTGGGGGGACGAACACTGAAGCTTTCTTT.

This chain connects TRBV7-3 to TRBJ1-2, with D unclear. The CDR3 length is 17 residues. Germline values: CDR1 SGHTA, CDR2 FQGTGA. Trimming stripped 2 bases from V and 3 bases from J, with 19 bases between. CDR3 amino acids: CASSLYGRTSRDYGYTF. The CDR3, as DNA: TGTGCCAGCAGCTTATACGGAAGGACGAGTCGCGACTATGGCTACACCTTC.

With regard to this clone: This specimen includes other DNA sequences encoding the same CDR3. The chain carries TRBV9 and TRBJ2-5, with no clear D. Germline V lookup: CDR1 SGDLS, CDR2 YYNGEE. The CDR3 spans 13 residues. The germline V and J ends were trimmed by 0 bases and 4 bases, with 7 bases remaining between them. CDR3 amino acids: CASSVDVRETQYF. CDR3 coding DNA: TGTGCCAGCAGCGTAGACGTGAGAGAGACCCAGTACTTC.

This sequence joins TRBV7-9 and TRBJ2-7; 7 nucleotides align to TRBD2. Germline CDR1 and CDR2: SEHNR and FQNEAQ (reference sequence). The CDR3 is made up of 15 amino acids. J lost 6 bases, V lost 1 base, and 9 bases had no gene match. The CDR3 nucleotides read TGTGCCAGCAGCTTAGGGCGGGAGCATGTAGGCGAGCAGTACTTC. It specifies CASSLGREHVGEQYF. Full variable domain (outside the CDR3, taken from reference TRBV7-9 and TRBJ2-7): DTGVSQNPRHKITKRGQNVTFRCDPISEHNRLYWYRQTLGQGPEFLTYFQNEAQLEKSRLLSDRFSAERPKGSFSTLEIQRTEQGDSAMYLCASSLGREHVGEQYFGPGTRLTVT.

CDR3 loop: CAISEGPGGIQYF. The CDR3 DNA follows: TGTGCCATCAGTGAAGGCCCCGGAGGCATTCAGTACTTC. The chain employs TRBV10-3 and TRBJ2-4; maybe TRBD2 (5 bases). V gave up 3 bases and J gave up 9 bases, with 12 bases separating them. The CDR3 loop spans 13 amino acids. The V gene's germline CDR1 is ENHRY and CDR2 SYGVKD.

J is TRBJ2-7 and V is TRBV6-6, with 7 nucleotides matching TRBD1. Germline V gives CDR1 MNHNY, CDR2 SVGAGI (reference sequence). The V segment lost 6 bases and the J segment 2 bases; nucleotides outside the gene matches: 10. The CDR3 contains 15 residues. The CDR3 sequence is CASRFTGELTYEQYF. In DNA form, the CDR3 reads TGTGCCAGCAGATTCACAGGGGAATTAACCTACGAGCAGTACTTC.

The rearrangement uses TRBV5-6 and TRBJ1-2; D perhaps matches TRBD1 (6 bases). Deletions cut 0 bases from V and 2 bases from J, with 17 bases between. CDR3 length: 17 amino acids. The germline gives CDR1 SGHDT, CDR2 YYEEEE. CDR3 sequence reads: CASSLEKPGHKNYGYTF. The CDR3 DNA follows: TGTGCCAGCAGCTTGGAGAAACCGGGACACAAAAACTATGGCTACACCTTC. The full variable domain, completed using reference TRBV5-6 and TRBJ1-2, is DAGVTQSPTHLIKTRGQQVTLRCSPKSGHDTVSWYQQALGQGPQFIFQYYEEEERQRGNFPDRFSGHQFPNYSSELNVNALLLGDSALYLCASSLEKPGHKNYGYTFGSGTRLTVV.